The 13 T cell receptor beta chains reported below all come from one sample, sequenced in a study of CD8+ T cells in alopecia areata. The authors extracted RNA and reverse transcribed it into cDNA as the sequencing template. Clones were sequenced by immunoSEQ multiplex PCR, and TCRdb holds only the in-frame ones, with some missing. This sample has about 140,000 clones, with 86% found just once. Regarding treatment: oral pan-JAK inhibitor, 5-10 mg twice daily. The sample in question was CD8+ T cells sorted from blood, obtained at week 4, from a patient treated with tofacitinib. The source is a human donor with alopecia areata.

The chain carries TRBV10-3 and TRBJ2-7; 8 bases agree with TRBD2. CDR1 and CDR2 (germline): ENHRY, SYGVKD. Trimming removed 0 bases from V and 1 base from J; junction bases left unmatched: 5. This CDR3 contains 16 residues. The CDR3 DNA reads TGTGCCATCAGTGAGTCGGTCAGCGGGGGTTCCTACGAGCAGTACTTC. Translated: CAISESVSGGSYEQYF.

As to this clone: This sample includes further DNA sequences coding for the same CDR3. CDR3 protein: CASSSLSGELFF. CDR3 nucleotides: TGTGCCAGCAGCTCACTCTCCGGGGAGCTGTTTTTT. The gene calls are TRBV7-9 and TRBJ2-2, with no clear D. The V gene lost 4 bases and the J gene lost 6 bases, with 6 bases spanning the gap. The CDR3 contains 12 residues. From germline, CDR1 is SEHNR and CDR2 FQNEAQ (reference sequence).

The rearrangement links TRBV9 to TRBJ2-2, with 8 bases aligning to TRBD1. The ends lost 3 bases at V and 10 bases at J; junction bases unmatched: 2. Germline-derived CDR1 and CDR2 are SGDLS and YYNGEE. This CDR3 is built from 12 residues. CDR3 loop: CASSADRVELFF. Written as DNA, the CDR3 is TGTGCCAGCAGCGCGGACAGGGTGGAGCTGTTTTTT.

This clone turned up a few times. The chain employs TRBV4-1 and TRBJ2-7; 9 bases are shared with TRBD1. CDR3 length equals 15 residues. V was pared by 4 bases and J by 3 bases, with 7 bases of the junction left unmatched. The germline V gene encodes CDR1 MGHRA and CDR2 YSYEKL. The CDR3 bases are TGCGCCAGCAGCCGAGCCGGGACAGGGTACTACGAGCAGTACTTC. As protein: CASSRAGTGYYEQYF.

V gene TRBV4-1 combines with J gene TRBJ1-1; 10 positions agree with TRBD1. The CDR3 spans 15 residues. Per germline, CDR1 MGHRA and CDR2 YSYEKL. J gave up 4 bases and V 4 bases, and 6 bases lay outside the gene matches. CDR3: CASSPAGQGSTEAFF. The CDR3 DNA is TGCGCCAGCAGCCCGGCGGGACAGGGGTCCACTGAAGCTTTCTTT.

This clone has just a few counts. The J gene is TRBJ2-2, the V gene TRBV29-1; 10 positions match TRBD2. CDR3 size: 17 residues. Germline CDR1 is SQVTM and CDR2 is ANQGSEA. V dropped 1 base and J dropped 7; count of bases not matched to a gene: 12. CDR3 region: CSVEGIPSGGSDGELFF. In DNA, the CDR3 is TGCAGCGTTGAAGGCATCCCTAGCGGGGGATCCGACGGGGAGCTGTTTTTT.

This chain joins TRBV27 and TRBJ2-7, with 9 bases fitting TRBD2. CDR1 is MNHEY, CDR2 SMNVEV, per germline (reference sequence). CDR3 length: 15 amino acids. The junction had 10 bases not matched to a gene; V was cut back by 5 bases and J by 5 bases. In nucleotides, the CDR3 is TGTGCCAGCAGTAGTCGCGGGAGGGCCGGGAACGAGCAGTACTTC. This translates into CASSSRGRAGNEQYF.

In DNA form, the CDR3 reads TGTGCCAGCAGCTTGAATCCAGAGAGCTATGGCTACACCTTC. Encoded protein: CASSLNPESYGYTF. The chain uses TRBV5-4 and TRBJ1-2; D remains unclear. This CDR3 has 14 amino acids. The V end lost 1 base, the J end lost 4 bases, and 11 bases lay between the germline ends. Per germline, CDR1 SGHNT and CDR2 YYREEE (reference sequence).

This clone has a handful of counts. In DNA, the CDR3 is TGTGCCAGCAGTCGGTGGGCTAGCTCCTACAATGAGCAGTTCTTC. Amino acid sequence: CASSRWASSYNEQFF. This chain uses TRBV27 with TRBJ2-1, with D hard to call. Per the germline V gene, CDR1 is MNHEY and CDR2 is SMNVEV (reference sequence). With 5 bases removed from V and 0 bases from J, the gap between germline ends came to 11 bases. This CDR3 is built from 15 residues.

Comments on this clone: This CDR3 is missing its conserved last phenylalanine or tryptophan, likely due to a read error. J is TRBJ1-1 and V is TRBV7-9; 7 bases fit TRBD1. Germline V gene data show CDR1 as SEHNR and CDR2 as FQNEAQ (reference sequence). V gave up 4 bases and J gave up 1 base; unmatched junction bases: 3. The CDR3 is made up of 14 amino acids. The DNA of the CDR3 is TGTGCCAGCAGCTCCCGGGACAGGAACACTGAAGCTTTCGTT. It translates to CASSSRDRNTEAFV.

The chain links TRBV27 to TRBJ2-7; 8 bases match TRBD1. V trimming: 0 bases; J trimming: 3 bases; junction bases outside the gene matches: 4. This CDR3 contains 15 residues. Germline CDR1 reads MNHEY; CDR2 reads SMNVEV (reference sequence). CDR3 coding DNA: TGTGCCAGCAGTTTATCCCGGACAGGGATCTACGAGCAGTACTTC. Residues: CASSLSRTGIYEQYF.

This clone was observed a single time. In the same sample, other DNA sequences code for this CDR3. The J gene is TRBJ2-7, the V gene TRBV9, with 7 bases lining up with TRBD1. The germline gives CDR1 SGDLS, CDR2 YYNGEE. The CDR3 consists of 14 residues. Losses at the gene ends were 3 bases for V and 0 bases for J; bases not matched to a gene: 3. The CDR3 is CASSAGTDSYEQYF. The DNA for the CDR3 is TGTGCCAGCAGCGCAGGGACAGACTCCTACGAGCAGTACTTC.

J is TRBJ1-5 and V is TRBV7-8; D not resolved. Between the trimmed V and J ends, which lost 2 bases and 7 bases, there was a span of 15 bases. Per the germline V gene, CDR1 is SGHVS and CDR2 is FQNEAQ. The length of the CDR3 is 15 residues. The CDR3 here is CASSLLSSGSQPQHF. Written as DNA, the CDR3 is TGTGCCAGCAGCTTACTATCCTCGGGTTCCCAGCCCCAGCATTTT. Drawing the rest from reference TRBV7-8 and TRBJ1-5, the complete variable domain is GAGVSQSPRYKVAKRGQDVALRCDPISGHVSLFWYQQALGQGPEFLTYFQNEAQLDKSGLPSDRFFAERPEGSVSTLKIQRTQQEDSAVYLCASSLLSSGSQPQHFGDGTRLSIL.